This note documents a single TCR beta chain sequence. The data belong to a study of blood T cell repertoires in COVID-19. In the study overall: Acute-phase and convalescent COVID-19 samples originated in the United States, Italy and Spain. In each case, the material was cDNA or gDNA derived from T cells, B-cell-depleted T cells, or PBMCs.

V dropped 1 base and J dropped 4; count of bases not matched to a gene: 6. The CDR3 runs to 16 residues. CDR1 SGHDN and CDR2 FVKESK come from the germline V gene. Per the study methods: Estimated nucleated cell counts came from reference gene primer amplification. The data were produced by immunoSEQ multiplex PCR, yet TCRdb's version contains in-frame clones alone and is incomplete. The V and J calls and the clone size are those of that table, but D and trimming were determined from the DNA. The sample lists tens of thousands of clones, roughly 80% seen once, with approximately 15% in the top ten. This TCR came from an elderly woman with active or convalescent COVID-19. Source material: peripheral blood. V and J are TRBV14 and TRBJ2-3, with 9 positions matching TRBD1. CDR3 region: CASSQVGQGASDTQYF. CDR3 nucleotides: TGTGCCAGCAGCCAAGTGGGACAGGGCGCATCAGATACGCAGTATTTT.